This is a list of T cell receptor beta chains from one sample in a study of T cell responses to AZD1222 COVID-19 vaccine. Data came from immunoSEQ multiplex PCR; TCRdb stores just in-frame clones and leaves some out. The data hold around 170,000 clones, with 92% observed a single time. The specimen comprised peripheral blood, sampled 28 days after the second AZD1222 dose. The receptors originated from an adult who received the AZD1222 COVID-19 vaccine. CDR3s include the opening cysteine and the closing phenylalanine or tryptophan. The D gene is left open where the match is weak. Size is omitted from some rows. Given values are once, few, many or a class for expanded clones.

>-|TRBV29-1|TRBD2|TRBJ2-1
TGCAGCGTTGAGTCCGGGGGGGTAGCGGTACGCAATGAGCAGTTCTTC
CSVESGGVAVRNEQFF
>-|TRBV2|-|TRBJ1-2
TGTGCCAGCAGTGCTGAGGGCCCCTATGGCTACACCTTC
CASSAEGPYGYTF
>-|TRBV5-1|TRBD1|TRBJ2-3
TGCGCCAGCAGCTCCCTGGGGACAGGTTCAGATACGCAGTATTTT
CASSSLGTGSDTQYF
>-|TRBV27|TRBD2|TRBJ2-1
TGTGCCAGCAGTTTAAGGCGGGAGTTCAACTACAATGAGCAGTTCTTC
CASSLRREFNYNEQFF
>once|TRBV4-2|TRBD2|TRBJ2-7
TGTGCCAGCAGCCAAGATCGGGCTAGCGGGAGGGCCTGGCCCTACGAGCAGTACTTC
CASSQDRASGRAWPYEQYF
>once|TRBV3-1/TRBV3-2|-|TRBJ1-5
TGTGCCAGCAGCCAAGAGTCTATTGAACAGCCCCAGCATTTT
CASSQESIEQPQHF
>-|TRBV9|TRBD1|TRBJ1-1
TGTGCCAGCAGCACAGGGGCGGGAACTGAAGCTTTCTTT
CASSTGAGTEAFF
>-|TRBV30|-|TRBJ1-1
TGTGCCTGGAGTGTACAAGGGAACACTGAAGCTTTCTTT
CAWSVQGNTEAFF
>-|TRBV24-1|TRBD1|TRBJ1-1
TGTGCCACCAGTGACCCGACAGGGTCCCGAGCTTTCTTT
CATSDPTGSRAFF
>-|TRBV3-1/TRBV3-2|-|TRBJ1-1
TGTGCCAGCAGCCAAGGTGGCAGTAGTATGAACACTGAAGCTTTCTTT
CASSQGGSSMNTEAFF
>-|TRBV11-2|TRBD2|TRBJ2-7
TGTGCCAGCAGCTTCACTAGCGGGAACGTTTACGAGCAGTACTTC
CASSFTSGNVYEQYF